What follows are 24 T cell receptor beta chains derived from one specimen sequenced in a study of CD8 T cells in ankylosing spondylitis. Study-wide points: Ankylosing spondylitis blood appeared to be characterized by a TCR beta motif of 8 or 9 highly homologous variants.

From the 5' RACE reads, TCRdb called clonotypes with MiXCR, one entry per CDR3 protein. The sample has 400,000 or so distinct CDR3 sequences, 20% to 30% seen once. Their antigens remain unidentified. The sequencing input was blood, either unsorted or a sorted T cell fraction (not recorded which). The source is a male donor with ankylosing spondylitis.

This chain links TRBV9 with TRBJ1-1; TRBD1 might be the D (5 bases). This CDR3 is 14 amino acids long. The V gene's germline CDR1 is SGDLS and CDR2 YYNGEE. With 4 bases removed from V and 4 bases from J, the gap between germline ends came to 14 bases. The CDR3 sequence is CASSPSRGFTEAFF. In nucleotides, the CDR3 is TGTGCCAGCAGCCCCTCTAGGGGTTTCACTGAAGCTTTCTTT.

This chain joins TRBV7-8 and TRBJ1-1, with D possibly being TRBD1 (6 bases). CDR1 and CDR2 (germline): SGHVS, FQNEAQ. The V end was cut by 5 bases, the J end by 0 bases, with 16 bases between. The CDR3 consists of 16 residues. Here the CDR3 reads CASSLRQVNMNTEAFF. CDR3 coding DNA: TGTGCCAGCAGCCTTAGACAGGTCAACATGAACACTGAAGCTTTCTTT.

There are a few counts of this clonotype. The chain is built from TRBV3-1 and TRBJ1-3, with 7 bases matching TRBD1. This CDR3 is 16 amino acids long. J lost 2 bases, V lost 5 bases, and 9 bases had no gene match. Germline V CDR1 and CDR2: LGHDT, YNNKEL (reference sequence). CDR3 nucleotides: TGTGCCAGCAGCAGACAGGGTTCCTTCGCTGGAAACACCATATATTTT. It yields the protein CASSRQGSFAGNTIYF.

The rearrangement joins TRBV5-1 to TRBJ2-1; no clear D gene. Trimming left V 3 bases short and J 6 bases short, with 7 bases between. The CDR3 is 12 amino acids. Germline-derived CDR1 and CDR2 are SGHRS and YFSETQ. CDR3 residues: CASSWSVNEQFF. The CDR3 nucleotides are TGCGCCAGCAGCTGGTCGGTCAATGAGCAGTTCTTC.

The chain uses TRBV19 and TRBJ1-1, with 7 bases that match TRBD1. The CDR3 totals 15 residues. CDR1 LNHDA and CDR2 SQIVND come from the germline V gene (reference sequence). With V trimmed by 7 bases and J by 0 bases, 8 bases remained unmatched. This chain's CDR3 is CASKKRDSLNTEAFF. The CDR3 bases are TGTGCCAGTAAGAAAAGGGACAGCTTGAACACTGAAGCTTTCTTT.

This clonotype was seen a few times. The CDR3 nucleotides are TGTGCCACCAGCGACAGGGCTAGCACAGATACGCAGTATTTT. It translates to CATSDRASTDTQYF. This chain links TRBV24-1 with TRBJ2-3, with TRBD1 matching over 7 bases. This CDR3 region has 14 residues. Germline lookup yields CDR1 KGHDR and CDR2 SFDVKD. The V gene end was trimmed by 7 bases and the J gene end by 0 bases; junction bases not matched to a gene: 3.

The J gene is TRBJ1-1, the V gene TRBV11-3, with TRBD1 matching 9 bases. The germline V gene has CDR1 SGHNT and CDR2 YENEEA. V shed 5 bases and J 7 bases; nucleotides not matched to a gene: 8. This CDR3 spans 14 amino acids. The CDR3 region is CASSERRQGDEAFF. CDR3 nucleotide sequence: TGTGCCAGCAGCGAACGAAGACAGGGGGATGAAGCTTTCTTT.

This clonotype has only a few counts. This sequence joins TRBV3-1 and TRBJ2-1, with no clear D. The CDR3 sequence is 15 residues long. In germline, CDR1 is LGHDT, CDR2 YNNKEL (reference sequence). V was trimmed by 4 bases and J by 0 bases, leaving 10 bases between them. This CDR3 reads CASSPQLSSYNEQFF. DNA of the CDR3: TGTGCCAGCAGCCCCCAACTATCCTCCTACAATGAGCAGTTCTTC.

This clonotype was picked up a small number of times. The chain is built from TRBV30 and TRBJ1-2; D gene unclear. Per germline, CDR1 GTSNPN and CDR2 SVGIG (reference sequence). CDR3 length: 11 residues. Trimming removed 0 bases at V and 10 bases at J, with 9 bases between. Here the CDR3 DNA reads TGTGCCTGGAGTGTACTATCTGACTACACCTTC. Its protein product is CAWSVLSDYTF.

This clonotype was recorded many times. This chain links TRBV5-1 with TRBJ2-3, with D perhaps assigned TRBD1 or TRBD2 (6 bases each). Germline loops: CDR1 SGHRS, CDR2 YFSETQ. V was pared by 1 base and J by 2 bases, with 17 bases between. The CDR3 spans 17 residues. For the CDR3, the DNA is TGCGCCAGCAGCTTGTCCTCATTAGGGGGGTCCACAGATACGCAGTATTTT. Protein product: CASSLSSLGGSTDTQYF.

This clonotype occurred a few times. This chain uses TRBV6-5 with TRBJ2-1; 12 bases are a match to TRBD2. Germline trimming cut 0 bases from V and 6 bases from J; bases unmatched to any gene: 3. From germline, CDR1 is MNHEY and CDR2 SVGAGI. The CDR3 is 16 residues long. In DNA, the CDR3 is TGTGCCAGCAGTTACTCCCTAGCGGGAGGGCCCAATGAGCAGTTCTTC. It codes for CASSYSLAGGPNEQFF.

CDR3 sequence reads: CSARGEGFGKQYV. The CDR3 coding sequence is TGCAGTGCTAGGGGGGAGGGCTTTGGGAAGCAGTACGTC. This chain joins TRBV20-1 and TRBJ2-7; 7 bases agree with TRBD2. The CDR3 consists of 13 residues. Germline V gene data show CDR1 as DFQATT and CDR2 as SNEGSKA (reference sequence). V lost 3 bases, J lost 8 bases, and 10 bases stayed unmatched.

This clonotype was found a few times. V usage is TRBV21-1 and J usage is TRBJ2-7; the D call TRBD1 from the table was never checked on the DNA. TRBV21-1 is noted as a pseudogene. The CDR3 has 17 amino acids. This CDR3 reads CASSKGKTETSDYEQYV. The CDR3, as DNA: TGTGCCAGCAGCAAAGGGAAGACAGAGACTTCGGACTACGAGCAGTACGTC.

This sequence joins TRBV4-2 and TRBJ2-1; tentatively, D is TRBD2 (6 bases). CDR1 is LGHNA and CDR2 is YNFKEQ in the germline V gene. The CDR3 runs 16 residues. The V end lost 0 bases, the J end lost 15 bases, and 24 bases lay between the germline ends. CDR3 coding DNA: TGTGCCAGCAGCCAAGATTTTCCTAGCGTGCAATCTAAGTGGTTCTTC. Its protein is CASSQDFPSVQSKWFF.

The chain uses TRBV20-1 and TRBJ2-1; 15 bases map to TRBD2. The V gene's germline CDR1 is DFQATT and CDR2 SNEGSKA (reference sequence). This CDR3 is built from 17 residues. J lost 2 bases, V lost 8 bases, and 10 bases had no gene match. The CDR3 sequence: CSSPGTSGRFTYNEQFF. The CDR3 DNA follows: TGCAGTAGTCCGGGGACTAGCGGGAGGTTCACCTACAATGAGCAGTTCTTC.

V and J are TRBV24-1 and TRBJ2-2; the D is unclear. The CDR3 sequence is 15 residues long. The V gene lost 4 bases and the J gene lost 5 bases, with 13 bases spanning the gap. Germline CDR1 reads KGHDR; CDR2 reads SFDVKD. CDR3 sequence: CATSEQPEGTGELFF. The DNA of the CDR3 is TGTGCCACCAGTGAGCAGCCCGAAGGGACCGGGGAGCTGTTTTTT.

By sample share, this clonotype is medium-sized. The chain recombines TRBV29-1 with TRBJ1-5; 7 bases agree with TRBD1. The CDR3 contains 13 residues. V shed 5 bases, J shed 5 bases, and the junction held 6 bases outside the gene matches. The germline gives CDR1 SQVTM, CDR2 ANQGSEA. The CDR3 protein is CSVRQGGDQPQHF. In nucleotides, the CDR3 is TGCAGCGTTCGACAGGGAGGGGATCAGCCCCAGCATTTT.

V gene TRBV5-1 combines with J gene TRBJ2-5; TRBD1 matches at 10 bases. The CDR3 runs to 15 residues. Per the germline V gene, CDR1 is SGHRS and CDR2 is YFSETQ. Unmatched junction bases numbered 5, after V lost 3 bases and J lost 3 bases. The CDR3 DNA is TGCGCCAGCAGCTCTACCGGGACAGGGGAAGAGACCCAGTACTTC. Its translation is CASSSTGTGEETQYF.

V usage is TRBV10-3 and J usage is TRBJ1-4, with D possibly being TRBD1 (5 bases). V lost 0 bases and J 6 bases, leaving 8 bases between the germline ends. CDR1 is ENHRY, CDR2 SYGVKD, per germline. This CDR3 has 14 amino acids. Written as DNA, the CDR3 is TGTGCCATCAGTGAGTCGGGGGTCGATGAAAAACTGTTTTTT. This translates into CAISESGVDEKLFF.

The chain combines TRBV12-3 or TRBV12-4 with TRBJ1-3; 9 nucleotides agree with TRBD1. J was trimmed by 2 bases and V by 6 bases; bases with no gene match: 2. This CDR3 has 14 amino acids. The CDR3 spells CASSRTGAGNTIYF. The CDR3 DNA is TGTGCCAGCAGCCGGACAGGGGCTGGAAACACCATATATTTT.

The gene calls are TRBV5-1 and TRBJ1-2, with 10 bases identical to TRBD1. The length of the CDR3 is 14 residues. J was trimmed by 3 bases and V by 4 bases; bases with no gene match: 3. Germline-derived CDR1 and CDR2 are SGHRS and YFSETQ. The CDR3 sequence is CASSRTGGDYGYTF. The CDR3 bases are TGCGCCAGCAGCCGGACAGGGGGGGACTATGGCTACACCTTC.

This chain links TRBV12-3 or TRBV12-4 with TRBJ2-3; 9 nucleotides agree with TRBD2. The length of the CDR3 is 15 residues. V lost 8 bases, J lost 4 bases, and 10 bases stayed unmatched. CDR3 in amino acids: CASSIPAGGPDTQYF. The CDR3, as DNA: TGTGCCAGCTCAATTCCAGCGGGAGGCCCAGATACGCAGTATTTT.

The V gene is TRBV12-3 or TRBV12-4, the J gene TRBJ1-2; unclear D gene. The CDR3 length is 14 residues. The ends were cut back, 2 bases at V and 1 base at J, with 8 bases in the middle. In DNA form, the CDR3 reads TGTGCCAGCAGTTTAAGGGATATTAACTATGGCTACACCTTC. It encodes CASSLRDINYGYTF.

This sequence joins TRBV12-3 or TRBV12-4 and TRBJ1-2, with D uncertain. This CDR3 region has 12 residues. Trimming left V 4 bases short and J 4 bases short, with 7 bases between. CDR3 protein: CASSSQPYGYTF. DNA of the CDR3: TGTGCCAGCAGTTCACAGCCCTATGGCTACACCTTC.